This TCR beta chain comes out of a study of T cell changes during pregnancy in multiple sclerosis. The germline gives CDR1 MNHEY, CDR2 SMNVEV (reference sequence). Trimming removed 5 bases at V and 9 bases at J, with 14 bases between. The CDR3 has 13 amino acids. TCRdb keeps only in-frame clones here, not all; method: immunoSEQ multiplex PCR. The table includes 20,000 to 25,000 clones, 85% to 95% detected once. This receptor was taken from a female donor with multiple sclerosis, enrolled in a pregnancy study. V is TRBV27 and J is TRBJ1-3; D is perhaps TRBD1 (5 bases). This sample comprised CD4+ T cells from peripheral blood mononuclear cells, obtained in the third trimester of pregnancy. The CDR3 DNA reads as TGTGCCAGCAGTCCCCGGGACTTCCGCACCATATATTTT. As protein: CASSPRDFRTIYF.